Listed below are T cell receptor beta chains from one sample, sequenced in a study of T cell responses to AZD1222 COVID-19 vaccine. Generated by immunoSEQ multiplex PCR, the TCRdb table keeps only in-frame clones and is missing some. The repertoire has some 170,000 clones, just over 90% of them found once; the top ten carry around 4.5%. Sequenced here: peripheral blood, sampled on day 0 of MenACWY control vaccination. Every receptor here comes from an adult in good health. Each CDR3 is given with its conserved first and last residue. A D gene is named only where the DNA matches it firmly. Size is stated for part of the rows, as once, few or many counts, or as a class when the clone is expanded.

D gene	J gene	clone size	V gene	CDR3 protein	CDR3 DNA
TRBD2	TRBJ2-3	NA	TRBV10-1	CASSPGTSGRTDTQYF	TGCGCCAGCAGTCCCGGGACTAGCGGGAGGACAGATACGCAGTATTTT
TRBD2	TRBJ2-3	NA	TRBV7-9	CASSSGLAGGGADTQYF	TGTGCCAGCAGCTCCGGACTAGCGGGAGGGGGGGCAGATACGCAGTATTTT
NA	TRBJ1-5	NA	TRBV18	CASSPRSTRSNQPQHF	TGTGCCAGCTCACCACGGTCAACTCGTAGCAATCAGCCCCAGCATTTT
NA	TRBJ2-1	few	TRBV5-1	CASSLAGDGYNEQFF	TGCGCCAGCAGCTTGGCCGGCGACGGCTACAATGAGCAGTTCTTC
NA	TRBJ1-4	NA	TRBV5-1	CASSLGVWALGEKLFF	TGCGCCAGCAGCCTTGGAGTCTGGGCACTGGGTGAAAAACTGTTTTTT
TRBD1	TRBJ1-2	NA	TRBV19	CASTRDRVGRVGGYTF	TGTGCCAGTACCAGGGACAGGGTGGGACGAGTAGGCGGCTACACCTTC
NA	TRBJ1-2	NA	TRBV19	CASSITHASGSDGYTF	TGTGCCAGTAGTATTACGCACGCAAGCGGGTCGGATGGCTACACCTTC
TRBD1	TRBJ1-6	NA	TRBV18	CASSGLTGINSPLHF	TGTGCCAGCTCAGGCTTGACAGGGATCAATTCACCCCTCCACTTT
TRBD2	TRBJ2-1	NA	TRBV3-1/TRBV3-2	CASSPWIKAGEDEQFF	TGTGCCAGCAGCCCCTGGATTAAAGCGGGAGAAGATGAGCAGTTCTTC
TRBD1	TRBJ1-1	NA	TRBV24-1	CATSASGGPENTEAFF	TGTGCCACCAGTGCTTCAGGGGGTCCAGAGAACACTGAAGCTTTCTTT
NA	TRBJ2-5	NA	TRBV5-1	CASSFGQKQETQYF	TGCGCCAGCAGCTTTGGACAGAAACAAGAGACCCAGTACTTC
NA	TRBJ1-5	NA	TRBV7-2	CASSQQVTQPQHF	TGTGCCAGCAGTCAACAGGTAACTCAGCCCCAGCATTTT
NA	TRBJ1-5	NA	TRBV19	CASSIDLARRFHQPQHF	TGTGCCAGTAGTATAGATCTAGCCAGACGTTTCCATCAGCCCCAGCATTTT
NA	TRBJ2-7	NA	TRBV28	CASRAHRVEQYF	TGTGCCAGCAGAGCCCACAGGGTCGAGCAGTACTTC
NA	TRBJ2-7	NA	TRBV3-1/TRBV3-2	CASSQASRPYEQYF	TGTGCCAGCAGCCAAGCGTCTCGGCCCTACGAGCAGTACTTC
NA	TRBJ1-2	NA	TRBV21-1	CASSTLQGTYGYTF	TGTGCCAGCAGCACCCTACAGGGGACCTATGGCTACACCTTC
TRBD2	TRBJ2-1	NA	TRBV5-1	CASSLGGSGSNEQFF	TGCGCCAGCAGCTTGGGGGGTAGCGGGAGCAATGAGCAGTTCTTC
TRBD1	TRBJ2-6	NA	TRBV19	CASSIDLPGDSGANVLTF	TGTGCCAGTAGTATTGATTTGCCAGGGGACAGTGGGGCCAACGTCCTGACTTTC
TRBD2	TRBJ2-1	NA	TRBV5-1	CASSTRGTSREEQFF	TGCGCCAGCAGCACAAGGGGGACTAGCCGCGAGGAGCAGTTCTTC
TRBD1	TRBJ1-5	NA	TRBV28	CASTLRGGHQPQHF	TGTGCCAGCACCCTCAGGGGGGGCCATCAGCCCCAGCATTTT
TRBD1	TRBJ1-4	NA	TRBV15	CATSGTGSEKLFF	TGTGCCACCAGCGGGACAGGGAGTGAAAAACTGTTTTTT
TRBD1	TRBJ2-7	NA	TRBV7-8	CASRGTGDWYF	TGTGCCAGCAGGGGGACAGGGGATTGGTACTTC
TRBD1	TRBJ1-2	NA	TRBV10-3	CATGGTTGKYGYTF	TGTGCCACAGGGGGAACGACAGGGAAGTATGGCTACACCTTC
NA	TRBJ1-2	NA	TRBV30	CAWREQGKWNGYTF	TGTGCCTGGAGGGAACAGGGAAAGTGGAATGGCTACACCTTC
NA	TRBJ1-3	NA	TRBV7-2	CASSLSTGRGSGNTIYF	TGTGCCAGCAGCCTTTCGACAGGTAGAGGCTCTGGAAACACCATATATTTT
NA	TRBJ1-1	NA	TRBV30	CAWRMGGQLRPEAFF	TGTGCCTGGAGAATGGGGGGGCAGTTGAGGCCTGAAGCTTTCTTT
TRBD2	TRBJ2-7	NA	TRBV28	CASSDLPGLAGGPSYEQYF	TGTGCCAGCAGTGATCTACCGGGACTAGCGGGAGGGCCCTCCTACGAGCAGTACTTC
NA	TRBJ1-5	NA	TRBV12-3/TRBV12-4	CASSLSPQPQHF	TGTGCCAGCAGTTTATCCCCTCAGCCCCAGCATTTT
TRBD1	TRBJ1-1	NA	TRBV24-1	CATQPGQGANTEAFF	TGTGCCACACAACCGGGACAGGGGGCGAACACTGAAGCTTTCTTT
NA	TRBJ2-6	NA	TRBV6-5	CASSFWGSGANVLTF	TGTGCCAGCAGTTTTTGGGGCTCGGGGGCCAACGTCCTGACTTTC
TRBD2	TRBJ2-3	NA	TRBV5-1	CASSLAGLKTDTQYF	TGCGCCAGCAGCTTAGCGGGGCTGAAGACAGATACGCAGTATTTT
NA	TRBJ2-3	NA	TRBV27	CASTDDYNTDTQYF	TGTGCCAGCACCGACGACTACAACACAGATACGCAGTATTTT
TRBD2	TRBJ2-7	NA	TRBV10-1	CARREDCQYF	TGCGCCCGCCGGGAGGACTGTCAGTACTTC